Listed below are T cell receptor beta chains from one sample, sequenced in a study of blood T cell repertoires in COVID-19. The table came from immunoSEQ multiplex PCR; TCRdb's copy has only in-frame clones and leaves some out. The sample carries 84,000 or so clones, over 70% recorded once. Sequenced material: peripheral blood. These receptors came from a woman between 35 and 50 years old with active or convalescent COVID-19. Each CDR3 is given with its conserved first and last residue. A D gene is named only where the DNA matches it firmly. Some rows have no size entry. The others give once, few or many, or a class for an expanded clone.

>-|TRBJ2-7|TRBV7-8|TRBD1
TGTGCCAGCAGCTTAGCGTACCCCACCGGGACAGTTTGGAACGAGCAGTACTTC
CASSLAYPTGTVWNEQYF
>-|TRBJ2-1|TRBV11-3|TRBD1
TGTGCCACCACAAAGACAGACAGGGGCAATGAGCAGTTCTTC
CATTKTDRGNEQFF
>-|TRBJ1-5|TRBV28|-
TGTGCCAGCGCCCGGGGGGTGGATCAGCCCCAGCATTTT
CASARGVDQPQHF
>-|TRBJ2-1|TRBV19|TRBD2
TGTGCCAGTAGTTTAGCGGGAGAAGGGTACAATGAGCAGTTCTTC
CASSLAGEGYNEQFF
>-|TRBJ2-7|TRBV28|TRBD2
TGTGCCAGCAGCCCTACTAGCGCCTTATACGAGCAGTACTTC
CASSPTSALYEQYF
>-|TRBJ2-3|TRBV14|TRBD1
TGTGCCAGCAGCTCTCTTCAGGGGGCAAGCACAGATACGCAGTATTTT
CASSSLQGASTDTQYF
>-|TRBJ2-7|TRBV29-1|TRBD2
TGCAGCGTTGAAGTCGGGACTAACCTATACGAGCAGTACTTC
CSVEVGTNLYEQYF
>-|TRBJ1-1|TRBV7-8|-
TGTGCCAGCAGCTTAGCCCACGGTAACACTGAAGCTTTCTTT
CASSLAHGNTEAFF
>-|TRBJ2-5|TRBV27|-
TGTGCCAGCAGTTTACGAACAGGGCGCGGGGAGACCCAGTACTTC
CASSLRTGRGETQYF
>-|TRBJ2-7|TRBV15|TRBD1
TGTGCCACCAGCAGAGGGACAGGGGGGTCCTACGAGCAGTACTTC
CATSRGTGGSYEQYF
>-|TRBJ2-7|TRBV3-1/TRBV3-2|-
TGTGCCAGCAGCCAAGTTGGCTTTACAGCCGGTCCCCACGAGCAGTACTTC
CASSQVGFTAGPHEQYF
>-|TRBJ1-5|TRBV6-5|-
TGTGCCAGCAGTTACTCCACAGGGATTAATCAGCCCCAGCATTTT
CASSYSTGINQPQHF
>-|TRBJ1-4|TRBV6-5|-
TGTGCCAGCAGTTACCAAACAGGGATGGCTAATGAAAAACTGTTTTTT
CASSYQTGMANEKLFF
>-|TRBJ1-5|TRBV27|TRBD1
TGTGCCAGCAGTTTACATTTCAGGGGGCGCTATCAGCCCCAGCATTTT
CASSLHFRGRYQPQHF
>-|TRBJ1-1|TRBV5-1|-
TGCGCCAGCAGCGGCCAAGGCAGCGTGAACACTGAAGCTTTCTTT
CASSGQGSVNTEAFF
>-|TRBJ1-1|TRBV29-1|-
TGCAGCGGAGGCACTGAAGCTTTCTTT
CSGGTEAFF
>-|TRBJ1-6|TRBV11-2|TRBD1
TGTGCCAGCAGCCGGGGACAGAATAATTCACCCCTCCACTTT
CASSRGQNNSPLHF
>once|TRBJ1-6|TRBV19|-
TGTGCCAGTAGTATGGCTGGGGCGCAAGCCTTCTCACCCCTCCACTTT
CASSMAGAQAFSPLHF
>-|TRBJ2-2|TRBV7-2|TRBD2
TGTGCCAGCAGCCCCATCAAGCGGGAGTGGGGCACCGGGGAGCTGTTTTTT
CASSPIKREWGTGELFF
>-|TRBJ2-1|TRBV10-3|TRBD1
TGTGCCATCAGCCAGACAGGGCCCCCCTACAATGAGCAGTTCTTC
CAISQTGPPYNEQFF
>-|TRBJ1-4|TRBV4-3|-
TGCGCCAGCAGCCAAGGAGGGGCGGGGGACCCTAATGAAAAACTGTTTTTT
CASSQGGAGDPNEKLFF
>-|TRBJ1-5|TRBV5-1|-
TGCGCCAGCAGCTGGGGGCCCGGTATGCCCCAGCATTTT
CASSWGPGMPQHF
>-|TRBJ2-3|TRBV7-8|-
TGTGCCAGCAGCTTTCGTCAGAACACAGATACGCAGTATTTT
CASSFRQNTDTQYF
>once|TRBJ1-4|TRBV5-1|-
TGCGCCAGCAGCTTGGCGGGGATGCTGGAGGAAAAACTGTTTTTT
CASSLAGMLEEKLFF
>-|TRBJ2-5|TRBV6-1|-
TGTGCCAGCAGTGAGCCGGGGACCCAGTACTTC
CASSEPGTQYF
>-|TRBJ1-1|TRBV19|TRBD1
TGTGCCAGTAGTATCGGACAGGGCGGGAACACTGAAGCTTTCTTT
CASSIGQGGNTEAFF
>-|TRBJ2-2|TRBV14|TRBD1
TGTGCCAGCAGCCAAGTCCCCTACAGGGGTCGGGCCGGGGAGCTGTTTTTT
CASSQVPYRGRAGELFF
>few|TRBJ1-6|TRBV5-1|TRBD1
TGCGCCAGCAGCCCGACGACAGGGGCCGATTCGCCCCTCCACTTT
CASSPTTGADSPLHF
>-|TRBJ1-3|TRBV9|-
TGTGCCAGCAGCGTCTTCGACAGTAGCTCTGGAAACACCATATATTTT
CASSVFDSSSGNTIYF
>-|TRBJ1-2|TRBV27|-
TGTGCCAGCAGTCCCCAGCTATTCAGTGTAATCAGAGAGGGTAACTATGGCTACACCTTC
CASSPQLFSVIREGNYGYTF
>-|TRBJ2-7|TRBV28|TRBD2
TGTGCCAGCAGTTTAACCATTACTAGCGGCTACGAGCAGTACTTC
CASSLTITSGYEQYF
>-|TRBJ1-2|TRBV2|-
TGTGCCAGCAGTGATGGGGGGTACTATGGCTACACCTTC
CASSDGGYYGYTF
>-|TRBJ2-7|TRBV18|TRBD2
TGTGCCAGCTCAAGGACTAGCGTCCCCTTAACCTACGAGCAGTACTTC
CASSRTSVPLTYEQYF
>-|TRBJ1-2|TRBV11-1|-
TGTGCCAGCAGCCTTGGACAGTATGGCTACACCTTC
CASSLGQYGYTF
>-|TRBJ2-5|TRBV4-3|-
TGCGCCAGCAGCCAAGATTTATCGGAGACCCAGTACTTC
CASSQDLSETQYF
>-|TRBJ1-4|TRBV28|-
TGTGCCAGCAGTCCAACAACGGGAAGGGTTGAAAAACTGTTTTTT
CASSPTTGRVEKLFF
>-|TRBJ2-2|TRBV4-3|TRBD2
TGCGCCAGCAGCCAAGCTTGGGCTAGCGGGAGGGCCGGGGAGCTGTTTTTT
CASSQAWASGRAGELFF
>-|TRBJ1-1|TRBV5-8|-
TGTGCCAGCAGCTTGGGGCAGTACACTGAAGCTTTCTTT
CASSLGQYTEAFF
>few|TRBJ1-6|TRBV27|TRBD1
TGTGCCAGCAGTCCAGGGACAGTTGCTTCACCCCTCCACTTT
CASSPGTVASPLHF
>few|TRBJ1-2|TRBV5-1|TRBD1
TGCGCCAGCAGCCCGGACCTGACAGGGGGCTATGGCTACACCTTC
CASSPDLTGGYGYTF
>-|TRBJ2-7|TRBV6-6|TRBD2
TGTGCCAGCAGGCCGACTAGCAGCTACGAGCAGTACTTC
CASRPTSSYEQYF
>-|TRBJ2-2|TRBV28|-
TGTGCCAGCAAGACGGAGGTTTACACCGGGGAGCTGTTTTTT
CASKTEVYTGELFF
>-|TRBJ2-2|TRBV19|-
TGTGCCAGTACTCGCCTACAGGGGAGGACCGGGGAGCTGTTTTTT
CASTRLQGRTGELFF
>-|TRBJ1-5|TRBV10-2|-
TGCGCCAGCAGTGAGTCCAGGACAAGGAATCAGCCCCAGCATTTT
CASSESRTRNQPQHF
>-|TRBJ1-3|TRBV4-3|TRBD1
TGCGCCAGCAGCCAAGATTTGCCAGGGGGAGGTTTGAATGGAAACACCATATATTTT
CASSQDLPGGGLNGNTIYF
>-|TRBJ1-5|TRBV28|-
TGTGCCAGCAGTGTAGGAAATTACAGGGATCAGCCCCAGCATTTT
CASSVGNYRDQPQHF
>-|TRBJ2-5|TRBV2|-
TGTGCCAGCAGTGCCGGCGGGGAGACCCAGTACTTC
CASSAGGETQYF
>-|TRBJ2-7|TRBV28|-
TGTGCCAGCAGTTTAGCAGGGGATGGAGCCTACGAGCAGTACTTC
CASSLAGDGAYEQYF
>-|TRBJ2-7|TRBV11-3|-
TGTGCCAGCAGCCCCGCGTACTACGAGCAGTACTTC
CASSPAYYEQYF
>-|TRBJ2-5|TRBV29-1|TRBD1
TGCAGCGTTGTGGGACAGGGACAAGAGACCCAGTACTTC
CSVVGQGQETQYF
>-|TRBJ2-5|TRBV18|-
TGTGCCAGCTCACCACCGTCTAGAGAGGAGACCCAGTACTTC
CASSPPSREETQYF
>-|TRBJ2-1|TRBV2|-
TGTGCCAGCAGTGCGTTGGGGGCTGCCAATGAGCAGTTCTTC
CASSALGAANEQFF